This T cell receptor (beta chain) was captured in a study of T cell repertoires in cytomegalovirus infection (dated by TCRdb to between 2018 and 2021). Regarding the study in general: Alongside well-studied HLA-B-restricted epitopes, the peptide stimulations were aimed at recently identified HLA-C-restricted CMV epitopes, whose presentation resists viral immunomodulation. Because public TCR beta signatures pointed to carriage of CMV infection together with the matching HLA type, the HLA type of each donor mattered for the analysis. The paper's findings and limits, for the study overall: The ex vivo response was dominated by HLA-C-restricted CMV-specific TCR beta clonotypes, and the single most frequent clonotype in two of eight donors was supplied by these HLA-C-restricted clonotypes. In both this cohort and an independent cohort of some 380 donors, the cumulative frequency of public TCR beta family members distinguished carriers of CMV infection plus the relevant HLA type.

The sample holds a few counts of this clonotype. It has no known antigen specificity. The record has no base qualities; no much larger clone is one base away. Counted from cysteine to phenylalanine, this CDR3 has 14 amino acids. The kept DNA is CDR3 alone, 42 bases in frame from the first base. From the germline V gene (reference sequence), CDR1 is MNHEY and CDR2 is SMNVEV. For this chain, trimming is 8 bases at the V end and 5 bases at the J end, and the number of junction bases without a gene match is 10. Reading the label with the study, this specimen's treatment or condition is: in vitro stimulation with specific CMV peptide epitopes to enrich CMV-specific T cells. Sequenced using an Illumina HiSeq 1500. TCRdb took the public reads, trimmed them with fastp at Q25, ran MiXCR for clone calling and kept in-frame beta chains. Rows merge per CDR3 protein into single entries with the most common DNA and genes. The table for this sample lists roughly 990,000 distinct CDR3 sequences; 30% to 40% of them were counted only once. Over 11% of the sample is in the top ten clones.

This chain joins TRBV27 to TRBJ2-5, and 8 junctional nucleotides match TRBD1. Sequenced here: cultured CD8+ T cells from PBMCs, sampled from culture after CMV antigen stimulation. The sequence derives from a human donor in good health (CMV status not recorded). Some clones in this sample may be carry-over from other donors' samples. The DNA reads TGTGCCAGCCGTCGGGCAGGGGGCGCCGAGACCCAGTACTTC. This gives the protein CASRRAGGAETQYF.